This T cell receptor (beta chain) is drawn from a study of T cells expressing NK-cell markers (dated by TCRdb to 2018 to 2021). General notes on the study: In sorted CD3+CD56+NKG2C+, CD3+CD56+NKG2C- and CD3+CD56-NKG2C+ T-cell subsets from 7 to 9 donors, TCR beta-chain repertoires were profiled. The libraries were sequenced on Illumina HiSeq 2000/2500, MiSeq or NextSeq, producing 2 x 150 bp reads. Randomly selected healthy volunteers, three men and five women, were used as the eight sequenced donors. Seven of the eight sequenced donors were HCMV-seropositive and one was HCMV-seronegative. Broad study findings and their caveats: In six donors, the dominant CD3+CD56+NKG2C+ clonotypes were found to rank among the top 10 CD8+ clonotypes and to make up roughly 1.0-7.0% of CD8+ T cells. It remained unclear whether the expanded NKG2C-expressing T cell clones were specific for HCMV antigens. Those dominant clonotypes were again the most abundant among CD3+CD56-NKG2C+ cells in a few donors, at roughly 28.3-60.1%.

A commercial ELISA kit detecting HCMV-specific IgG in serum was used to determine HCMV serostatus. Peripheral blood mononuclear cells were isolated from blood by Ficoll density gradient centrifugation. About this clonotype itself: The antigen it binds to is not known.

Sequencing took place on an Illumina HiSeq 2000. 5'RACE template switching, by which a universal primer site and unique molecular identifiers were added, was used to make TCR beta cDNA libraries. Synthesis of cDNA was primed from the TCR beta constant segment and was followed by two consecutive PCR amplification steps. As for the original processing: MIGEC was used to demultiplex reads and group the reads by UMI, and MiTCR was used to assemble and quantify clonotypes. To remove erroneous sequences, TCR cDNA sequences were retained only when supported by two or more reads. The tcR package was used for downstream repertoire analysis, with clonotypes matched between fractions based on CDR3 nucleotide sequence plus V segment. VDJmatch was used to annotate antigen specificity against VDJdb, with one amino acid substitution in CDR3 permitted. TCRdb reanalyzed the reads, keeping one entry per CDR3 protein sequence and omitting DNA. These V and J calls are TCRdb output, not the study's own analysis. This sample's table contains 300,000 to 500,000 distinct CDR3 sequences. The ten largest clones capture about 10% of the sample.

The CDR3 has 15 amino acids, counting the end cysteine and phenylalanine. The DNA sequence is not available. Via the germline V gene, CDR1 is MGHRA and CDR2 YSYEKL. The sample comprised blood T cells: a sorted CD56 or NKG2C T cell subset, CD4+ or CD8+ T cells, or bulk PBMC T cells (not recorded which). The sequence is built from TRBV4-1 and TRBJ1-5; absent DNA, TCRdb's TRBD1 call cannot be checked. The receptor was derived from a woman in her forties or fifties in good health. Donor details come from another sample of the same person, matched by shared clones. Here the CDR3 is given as CASSQEGGRIQPQHF.